This T cell receptor beta chain was profiled in a study of T cells during gluten challenge in celiac disease (dated by TCRdb to the late 2010s). Some background on the complete study: Paired single-cell TCR sequencing was performed for six or seven challenge participants showing a significant rise in HLA-DQ:gluten tetramer-binding T cells. Blood was collected at baseline, day 6 and day 14 of the challenge, whereas duodenal biopsies were collected at baseline and day 14. Single-cell libraries were sequenced paired-end 250 bp and bulk libraries paired-end 300 bp on the Illumina MiSeq.

Overall results and qualifications from the work: Clonal expansion rose on day 6, as shown by reduced sample-corrected Shannon diversity of circulating gluten-specific T cells. Gluten-specific T cells in the circulation reached a peak on day 6, and the day-6 repertoire appeared to be made up largely of expanded preexisting memory clonotypes. Across several patients, roughly 11-45% of single-cell TCR-alpha/beta clonotypes at the latest time point were also found at baseline, with about 52-55% being obtained from bulk data.

In the case of this clonotype: Base-call qualities are not available, and no considerably larger clone is one nucleotide away.

CDR1 and CDR2 are read off the germline V gene (reference sequence) as SEHNR and FQNEAQ. Its CDR3 holds 13 amino acids, cysteine through phenylalanine. Only the CDR3 portion is preserved as DNA: 39 bases, with reading frame beginning at the first base. V is cut by 5 bases and J by 4 bases, and the space between the germline ends is 10 bases. In blood, tetramer-binding CD4+ effector-memory gut-homing T cells were gated as CD3+, CD45RA-, CD62L- and integrin beta7+, with lineage markers excluded. Patients with treated celiac disease who followed a gluten-free diet went through a 14-day oral dietary gluten challenge so that recall of gluten-specific T cells could be studied. An Aria II cell sorter was used to sort cells as single cells, and also in bulk when tetramer-positive cells were relatively plentiful. Peripheral blood mononuclear cells were isolated using Ficoll density gradient centrifugation and were cryopreserved prior to staining. Before tetramer-binding CD4+ T cells were sorted, thawed cells were stained with a pool of PE-conjugated HLA-DQ:gluten tetramers that present immunodominant gluten epitopes. Blood samples underwent tetramer-based enrichment after HLA-DQ:gluten tetramer staining.

The receptor library was made with single-cell sequencing. Sequenced on an Illumina MiSeq. Paired single-cell TCR-alpha and TCR-beta sequences were amplified by three nested PCRs with multiplexed primers covering all TRA and TRB V genes. In the authors' own workflow: Selected pRESTO steps were used for read preprocessing, and IMGT/HighV-QUEST was used to assign V, D, J genes and CDR3 junctions. Single cells were retained only when identified as valid singletons with at most three chains, each chain being supported by 100 or more reads. A clonotype was defined by identical paired TCR-alpha/beta nucleotide sequences, and sharing of only around 0.18% between patients indicated that cross-contamination was negligible. In samples containing more than 20 cells, repertoire diversity was estimated using a Shannon index corrected for undersampling. TCRdb cleaned the public reads at Q25 with fastp, built clones with MiXCR and kept in-frame beta chains. CDR3 protein sequences are deduplicated, and each keeps its most common genes and DNA. TCRdb, not the original authors, processed these V and J calls. This sample has about 250 distinct CDR3 sequences in its table, and around 42% of those were observed once. 50% to 65% of the sample lies in the top ten.

The source of this sequence is a female donor with celiac disease. The sequencing used gluten-specific CD4+ T cells sorted from blood using tetramers, collected at baseline or on day 6, 14 or 28 of gluten challenge (not recorded which). The chain joins TRBV7-9 to TRBJ2-3; no D gene is confidently identified. The DNA reads as follows: TGTGCCAGCAGCCCAAAGGGCCCAGATACGCAGTATTTT. Translated, it reads CASSPKGPDTQYF.